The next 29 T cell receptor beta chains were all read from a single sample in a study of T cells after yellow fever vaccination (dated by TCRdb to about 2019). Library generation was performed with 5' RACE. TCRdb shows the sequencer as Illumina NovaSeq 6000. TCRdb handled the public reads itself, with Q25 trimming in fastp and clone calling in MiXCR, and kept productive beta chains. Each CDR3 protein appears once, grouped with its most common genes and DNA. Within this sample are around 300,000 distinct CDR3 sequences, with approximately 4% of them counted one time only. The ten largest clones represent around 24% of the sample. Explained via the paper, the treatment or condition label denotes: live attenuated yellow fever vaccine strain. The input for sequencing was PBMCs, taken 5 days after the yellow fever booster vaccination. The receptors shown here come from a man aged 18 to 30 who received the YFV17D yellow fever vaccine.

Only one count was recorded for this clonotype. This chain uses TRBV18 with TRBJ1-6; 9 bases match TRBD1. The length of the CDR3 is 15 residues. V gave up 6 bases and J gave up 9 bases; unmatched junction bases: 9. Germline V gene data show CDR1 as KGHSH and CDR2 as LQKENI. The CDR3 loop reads CASSERTGQGSPLHF. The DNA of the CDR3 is TGTGCCAGCTCGGAGCGGACGGGACAGGGTTCACCCCTCCACTTT.

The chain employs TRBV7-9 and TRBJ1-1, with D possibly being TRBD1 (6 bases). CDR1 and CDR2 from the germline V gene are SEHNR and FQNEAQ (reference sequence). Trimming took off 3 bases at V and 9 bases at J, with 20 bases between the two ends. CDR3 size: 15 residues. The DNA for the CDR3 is TGTGCCAGCAGCTTTGGCGTGGGGGCCCGGGGGAAAGCTTTCTTT. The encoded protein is CASSFGVGARGKAFF.

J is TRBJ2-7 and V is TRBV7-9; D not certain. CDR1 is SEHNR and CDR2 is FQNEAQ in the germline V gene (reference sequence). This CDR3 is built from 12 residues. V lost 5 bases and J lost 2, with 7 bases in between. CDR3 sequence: CASSPSTYEQYF. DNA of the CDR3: TGTGCCAGCAGCCCCTCTACCTACGAGCAGTACTTC.

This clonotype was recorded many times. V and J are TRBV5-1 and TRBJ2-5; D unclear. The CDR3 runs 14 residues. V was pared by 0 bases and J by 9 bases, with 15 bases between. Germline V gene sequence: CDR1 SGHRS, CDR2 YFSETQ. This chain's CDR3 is CASSLEGAESPQYF. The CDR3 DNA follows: TGCGCCAGCAGCTTGGAAGGCGCTGAAAGCCCCCAGTACTTC.

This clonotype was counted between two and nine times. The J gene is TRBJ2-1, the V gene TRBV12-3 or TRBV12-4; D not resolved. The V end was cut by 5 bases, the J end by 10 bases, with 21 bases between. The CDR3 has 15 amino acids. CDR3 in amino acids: CASSPISPGLGEQFF. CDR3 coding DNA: TGTGCCAGCAGTCCGATATCGCCGGGCCTTGGGGAGCAGTTCTTC.

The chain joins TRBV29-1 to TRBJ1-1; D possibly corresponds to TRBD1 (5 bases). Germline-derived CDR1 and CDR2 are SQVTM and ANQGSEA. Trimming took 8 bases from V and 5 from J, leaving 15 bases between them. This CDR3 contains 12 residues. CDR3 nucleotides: TGCAGCTCGCGGGGGGGAGGGACTGAAGCTTTCTTT. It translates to CSSRGGGTEAFF.

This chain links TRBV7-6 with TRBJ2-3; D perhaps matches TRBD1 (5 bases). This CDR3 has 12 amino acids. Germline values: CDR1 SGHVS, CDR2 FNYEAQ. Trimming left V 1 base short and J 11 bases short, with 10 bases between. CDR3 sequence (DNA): TGTGCCAGCAGCTTAGAGGGGCGTCTGCAGTATTTT. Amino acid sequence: CASSLEGRLQYF.

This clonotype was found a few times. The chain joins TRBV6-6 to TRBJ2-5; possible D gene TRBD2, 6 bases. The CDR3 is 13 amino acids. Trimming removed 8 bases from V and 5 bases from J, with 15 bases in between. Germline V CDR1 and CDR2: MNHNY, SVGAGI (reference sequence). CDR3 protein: CASCWRGIETQYF. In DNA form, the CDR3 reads TGTGCCAGCTGTTGGAGGGGAATCGAGACCCAGTACTTC.

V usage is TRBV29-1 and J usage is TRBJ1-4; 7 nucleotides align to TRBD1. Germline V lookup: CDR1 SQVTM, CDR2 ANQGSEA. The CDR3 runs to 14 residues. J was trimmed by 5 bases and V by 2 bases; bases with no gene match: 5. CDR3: CSVEIRGQNEKLFF. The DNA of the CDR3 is TGCAGCGTTGAAATTAGGGGGCAAAATGAAAAACTGTTTTTT.

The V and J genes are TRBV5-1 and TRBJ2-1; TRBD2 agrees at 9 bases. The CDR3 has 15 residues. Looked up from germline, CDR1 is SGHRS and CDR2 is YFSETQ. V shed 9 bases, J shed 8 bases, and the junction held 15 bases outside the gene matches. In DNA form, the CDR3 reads TGCGCCATTTCGACGGGACTAGCCCCCGGGGATGAGCAGTTCTTC. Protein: CAISTGLAPGDEQFF.

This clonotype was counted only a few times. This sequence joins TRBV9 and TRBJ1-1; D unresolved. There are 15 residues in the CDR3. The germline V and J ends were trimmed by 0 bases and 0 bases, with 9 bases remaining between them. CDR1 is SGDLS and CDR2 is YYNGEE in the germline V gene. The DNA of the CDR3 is TGTGCCAGCAGCGTAGGACCGGGCATGAACACTGAAGCTTTCTTT. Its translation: CASSVGPGMNTEAFF.

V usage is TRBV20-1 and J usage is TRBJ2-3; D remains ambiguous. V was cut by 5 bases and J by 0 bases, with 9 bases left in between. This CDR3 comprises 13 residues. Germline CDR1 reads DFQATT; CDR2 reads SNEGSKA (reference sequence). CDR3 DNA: TGCAGTGCTGAGGACGGCAGCACAGATACGCAGTATTTT. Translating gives CSAEDGSTDTQYF.

The CDR3 spells CSADPGIQETQYF. In DNA form, the CDR3 reads TGCAGTGCTGATCCGGGAATCCAAGAGACCCAGTACTTC. The genes are TRBV20-1 and TRBJ2-5, with D possibly matching TRBD2 (5 bases). With 5 bases removed from V and 1 base from J, the gap between germline ends came to 11 bases. CDR1 and CDR2 (germline): DFQATT, SNEGSKA (reference sequence). This CDR3 is 13 amino acids long.

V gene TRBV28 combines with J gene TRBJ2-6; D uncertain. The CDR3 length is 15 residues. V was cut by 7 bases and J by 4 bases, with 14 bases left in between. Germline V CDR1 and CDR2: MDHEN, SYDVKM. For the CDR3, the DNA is TGTGCCAGCAACCCGGCGGTCAAAGGGGCCAACGTCCTGACTTTC. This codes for CASNPAVKGANVLTF.

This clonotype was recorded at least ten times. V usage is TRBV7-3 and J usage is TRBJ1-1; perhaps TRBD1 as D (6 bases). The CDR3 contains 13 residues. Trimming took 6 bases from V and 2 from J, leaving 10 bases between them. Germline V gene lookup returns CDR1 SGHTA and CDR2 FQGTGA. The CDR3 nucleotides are TGTGCCAGCAGAGGACAGCCTAACACTGAAGCTTTCTTT. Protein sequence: CASRGQPNTEAFF. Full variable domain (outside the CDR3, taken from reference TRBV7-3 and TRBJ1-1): GAGVSQTPSNKVTEKGKYVELRCDPISGHTALYWYRQSLGQGPEFLIYFQGTGAADDSGLPNDRFFAVRPEGSVSTLKIQRTERGDSAVYLCASRGQPNTEAFFGQGTRLTVV.

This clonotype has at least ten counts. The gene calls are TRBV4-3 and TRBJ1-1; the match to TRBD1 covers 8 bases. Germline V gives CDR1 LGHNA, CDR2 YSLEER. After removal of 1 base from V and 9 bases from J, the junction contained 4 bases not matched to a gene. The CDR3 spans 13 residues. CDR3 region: CASSQGGQAQAFF. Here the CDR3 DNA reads TGCGCCAGCAGCCAAGGGGGACAGGCTCAAGCTTTCTTT.

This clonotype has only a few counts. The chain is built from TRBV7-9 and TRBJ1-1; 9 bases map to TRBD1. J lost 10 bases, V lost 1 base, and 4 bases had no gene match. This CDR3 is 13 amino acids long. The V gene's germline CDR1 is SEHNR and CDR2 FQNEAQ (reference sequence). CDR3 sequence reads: CASSLGTGAGAFF. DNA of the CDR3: TGTGCCAGCAGCTTAGGGACAGGGGCTGGAGCTTTCTTT.

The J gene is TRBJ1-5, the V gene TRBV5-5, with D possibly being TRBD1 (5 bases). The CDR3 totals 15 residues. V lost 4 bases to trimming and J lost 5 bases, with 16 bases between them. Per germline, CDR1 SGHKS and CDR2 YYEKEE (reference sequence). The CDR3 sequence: CASSPGHRFDQPQHF. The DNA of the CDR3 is TGTGCCAGCAGCCCAGGACATAGGTTTGATCAGCCCCAGCATTTT.

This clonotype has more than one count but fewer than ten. CDR3 residues: CASSQESRAEAFF. The CDR3 DNA follows: TGCGCCAGCAGCCAAGAGTCCCGCGCTGAAGCTTTCTTT. The chain uses TRBV4-3 and TRBJ1-1; D not resolved. Germline CDR1 and CDR2: LGHNA and YSLEER. Between the trimmed V and J ends, which lost 0 bases and 6 bases, there was a span of 8 bases. The length of the CDR3 is 13 residues.

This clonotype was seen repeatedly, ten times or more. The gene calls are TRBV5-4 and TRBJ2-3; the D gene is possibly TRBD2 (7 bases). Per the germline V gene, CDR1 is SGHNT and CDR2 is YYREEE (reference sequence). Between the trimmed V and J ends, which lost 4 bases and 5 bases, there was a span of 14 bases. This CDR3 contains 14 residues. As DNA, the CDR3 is TGTGCCAGCAGCCCTGGGGGGGCCGGAGATACGCAGTATTTT. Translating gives CASSPGGAGDTQYF. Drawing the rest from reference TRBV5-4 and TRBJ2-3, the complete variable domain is ETGVTQSPTHLIKTRGQQVTLRCSSQSGHNTVSWYQQALGQGPQFIFQYYREEENGRGNFPPRFSGLQFPNYSSELNVNALELDDSALYLCASSPGGAGDTQYFGPGTRLTVL.

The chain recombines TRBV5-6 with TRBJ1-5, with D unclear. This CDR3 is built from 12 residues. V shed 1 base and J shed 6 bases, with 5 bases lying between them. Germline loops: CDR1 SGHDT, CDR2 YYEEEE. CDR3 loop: CASSLWLQPQHF. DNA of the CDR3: TGTGCCAGCAGCTTGTGGCTTCAGCCCCAGCATTTT.

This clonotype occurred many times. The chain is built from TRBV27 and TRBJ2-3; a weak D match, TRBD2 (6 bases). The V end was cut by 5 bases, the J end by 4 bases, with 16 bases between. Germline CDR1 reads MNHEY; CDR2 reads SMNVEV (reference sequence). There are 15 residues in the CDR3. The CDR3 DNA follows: TGTGCCAGCAGTCCACGACTAGTTTCCGCAGATACGCAGTATTTT. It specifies CASSPRLVSADTQYF.

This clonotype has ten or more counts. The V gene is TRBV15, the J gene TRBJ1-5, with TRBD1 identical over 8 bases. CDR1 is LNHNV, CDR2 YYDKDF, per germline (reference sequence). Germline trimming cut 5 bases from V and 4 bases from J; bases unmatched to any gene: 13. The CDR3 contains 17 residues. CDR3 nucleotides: TGTGCCACCAGCGCCGTACAGGGGGACTATAGAAATCAGCCCCAGCATTTT. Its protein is CATSAVQGDYRNQPQHF.

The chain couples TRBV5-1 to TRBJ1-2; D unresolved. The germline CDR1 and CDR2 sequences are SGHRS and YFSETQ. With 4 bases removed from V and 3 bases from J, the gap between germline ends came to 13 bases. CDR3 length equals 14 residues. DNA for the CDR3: TGCGCCAGCAGCAATGGCGGAGCCCACTATGGCTACACCTTC. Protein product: CASSNGGAHYGYTF. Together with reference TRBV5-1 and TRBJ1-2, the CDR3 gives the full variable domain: KAGVTQTPRYLIKTRGQQVTLSCSPISGHRSVSWYQQTPGQGLQFLFEYFSETQRNKGNFPGRFSGRQFSNSRSEMNVSTLELGDSALYLCASSNGGAHYGYTFGSGTRLTVV.

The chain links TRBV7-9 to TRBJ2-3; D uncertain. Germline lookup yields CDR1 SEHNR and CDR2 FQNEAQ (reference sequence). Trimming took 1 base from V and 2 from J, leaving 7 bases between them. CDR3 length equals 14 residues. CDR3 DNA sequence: TGTGCCAGCAGCTTAGAACAGTTCACAGATACGCAGTATTTT. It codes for CASSLEQFTDTQYF.

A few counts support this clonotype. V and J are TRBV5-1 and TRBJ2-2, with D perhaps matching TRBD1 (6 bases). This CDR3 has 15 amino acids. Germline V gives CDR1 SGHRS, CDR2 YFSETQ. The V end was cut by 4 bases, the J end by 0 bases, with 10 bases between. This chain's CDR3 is CASSEYRANTGELFF. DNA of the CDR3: TGCGCCAGCAGCGAGTACAGGGCGAACACCGGGGAGCTGTTTTTT.

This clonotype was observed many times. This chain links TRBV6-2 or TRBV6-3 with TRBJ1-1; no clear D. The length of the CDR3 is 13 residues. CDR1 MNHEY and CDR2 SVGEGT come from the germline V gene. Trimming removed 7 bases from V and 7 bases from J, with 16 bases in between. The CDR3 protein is CASTLQTPHEAFF. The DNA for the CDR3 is TGTGCCAGCACCCTTCAAACCCCTCATGAAGCTTTCTTT.

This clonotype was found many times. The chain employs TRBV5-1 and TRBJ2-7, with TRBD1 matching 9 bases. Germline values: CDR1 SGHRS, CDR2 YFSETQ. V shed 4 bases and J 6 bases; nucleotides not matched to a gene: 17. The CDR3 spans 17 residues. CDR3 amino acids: CASSQTKLPVTGGEQYF. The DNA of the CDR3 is TGCGCCAGCAGCCAAACGAAACTACCCGTGACAGGGGGCGAGCAGTACTTC.

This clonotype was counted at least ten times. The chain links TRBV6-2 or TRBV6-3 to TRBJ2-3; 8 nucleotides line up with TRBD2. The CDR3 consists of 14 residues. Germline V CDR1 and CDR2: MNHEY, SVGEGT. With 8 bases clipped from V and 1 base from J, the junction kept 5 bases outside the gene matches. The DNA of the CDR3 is TGTGCCAGCGATGAAGCGGGGGGCACAGATACGCAGTATTTT. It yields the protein CASDEAGGTDTQYF.